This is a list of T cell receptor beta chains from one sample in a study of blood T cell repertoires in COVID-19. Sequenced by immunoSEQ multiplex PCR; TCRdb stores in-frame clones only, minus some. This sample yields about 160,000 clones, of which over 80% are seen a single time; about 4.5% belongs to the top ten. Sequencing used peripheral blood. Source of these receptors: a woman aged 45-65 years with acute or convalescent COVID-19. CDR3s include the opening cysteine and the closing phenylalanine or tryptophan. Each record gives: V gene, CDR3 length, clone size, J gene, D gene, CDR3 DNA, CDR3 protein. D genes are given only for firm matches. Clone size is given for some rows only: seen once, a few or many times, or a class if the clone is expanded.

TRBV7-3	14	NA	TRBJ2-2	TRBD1	TGTGCCAGCAGCCCCTCAGGGGGAACCGGGGAGCTGTTTTTT	CASSPSGGTGELFF
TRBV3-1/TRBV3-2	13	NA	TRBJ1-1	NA	TGTGCCAGCAGCCAAGAGTCATACACTGAAGCTTTCTTT	CASSQESYTEAFF
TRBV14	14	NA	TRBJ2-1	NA	TGTGCCAGCAGCCAAGTCCTCCAGAACAATGAGCAGTTCTTC	CASSQVLQNNEQFF
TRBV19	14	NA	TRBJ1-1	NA	TGTGCCAGTAAAGAGGGACACGGACGATTTGAAGCTTTCTTT	CASKEGHGRFEAFF
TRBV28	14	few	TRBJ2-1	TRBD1	TGTGCCAGCGGCCGGGACAGGACCTACAATGAGCAGTTCTTC	CASGRDRTYNEQFF
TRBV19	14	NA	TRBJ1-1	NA	TGTGCCAGTAGTATATTTCCGGGGTTCACTGAAGCTTTCTTT	CASSIFPGFTEAFF
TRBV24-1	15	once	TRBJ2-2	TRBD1	TGTGCCACCAGTGACCCCGGGACAGGGGGAGTGGAGCTGTTTTTT	CATSDPGTGGVELFF
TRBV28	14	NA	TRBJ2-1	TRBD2	TGTGCCAGCAGTCTAGCGGGAGAGTTTAATGAGCAGTTCTTC	CASSLAGEFNEQFF
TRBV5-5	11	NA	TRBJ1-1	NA	TGTGCCAGCACCAAGAACACTGAAGCTTTCTTT	CASTKNTEAFF
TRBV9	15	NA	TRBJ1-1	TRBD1	TGTGCCAGCAGCGTAGGGGACAGGCTGAACACTGAAGCTTTCTTT	CASSVGDRLNTEAFF
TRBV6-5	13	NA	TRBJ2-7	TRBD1	TGTGCCAGCAGGGGCGCAGGGGGCCTCGAGCAGTACTTC	CASRGAGGLEQYF
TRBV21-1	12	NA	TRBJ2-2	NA	TGTGCCAGCACCTATAACACCGGGGAGCTGTTTTTT	CASTYNTGELFF
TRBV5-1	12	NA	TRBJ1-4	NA	TGCGCCAGCAGCCTTACAGGGGAAAAACTGTTTTTT	CASSLTGEKLFF
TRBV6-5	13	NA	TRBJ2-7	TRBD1	TGTGCCAGCAGGCCGGGACAGGGCCGCGAGCAGTACTTC	CASRPGQGREQYF
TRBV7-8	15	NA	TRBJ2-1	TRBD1	TGTGCCAGCAGCAAACGGGACAGTTCCTACAATGAGCAGTTCTTC	CASSKRDSSYNEQFF
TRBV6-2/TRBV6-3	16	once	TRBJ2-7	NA	TGTGCCAGCAGTTACCGCAGGGTAGACAGCTACTACGAGCAGTACTTC	CASSYRRVDSYYEQYF
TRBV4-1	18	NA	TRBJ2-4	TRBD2	TGCGCCAGCAGCCCGGGACTAGCGGGGGGGTTAGCCAAAAACATTCAGTACTTC	CASSPGLAGGLAKNIQYF
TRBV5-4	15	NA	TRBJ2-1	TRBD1	TGTGCCAGCAGCCGCGGACAGGTAGTCGGGAATGAGCAGTTCTTC	CASSRGQVVGNEQFF
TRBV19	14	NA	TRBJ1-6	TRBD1	TGTGCCAGTACCCAAGGGACAGGGGTTTCACCCCTCCACTTT	CASTQGTGVSPLHF
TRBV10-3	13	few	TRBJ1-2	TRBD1	TGTGCCACCTCCGACAGGGACGTTTATGGCTACACCTTC	CATSDRDVYGYTF
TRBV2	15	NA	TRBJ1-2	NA	TGTGCCAGCAGTGAAAAAGGAGGGGGGGTACATGGCTACACCTTC	CASSEKGGGVHGYTF
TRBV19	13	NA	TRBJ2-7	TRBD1	TGTGCCAGTACCGGGACAGGGTCCTACGAGCAGTACTTC	CASTGTGSYEQYF
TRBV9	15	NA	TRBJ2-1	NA	TGTGCCAGCAGCGAGGGTGGGAGCTCCTACAATGAGCAGTTCTTC	CASSEGGSSYNEQFF
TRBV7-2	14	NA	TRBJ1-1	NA	TGTGCCAGCAGCCCGCACGGGGGGGACACTGAAGCTTTCTTT	CASSPHGGDTEAFF
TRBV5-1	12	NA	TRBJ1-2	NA	TGCGCCAGCAGCCCCGACACGGATGGCTACACCTTC	CASSPDTDGYTF
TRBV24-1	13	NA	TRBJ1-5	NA	TGTGCCACCAGTGAGGGAGGCAATCAGCCCCAGCATTTT	CATSEGGNQPQHF
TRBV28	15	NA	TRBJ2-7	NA	TGTGCCAGCAGTTCAATCCGGGACAAGGGCCTTGAGCAGTACTTC	CASSSIRDKGLEQYF
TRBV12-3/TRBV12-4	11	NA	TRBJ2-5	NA	TGTGCCAGCAGTCGAACTACCACCCCCGACTTC	CASSRTTTPDF
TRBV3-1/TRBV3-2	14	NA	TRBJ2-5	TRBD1	TGTGCCAGCAGAGGGACAGGGAGGGTGGAGACCCAGTACTTC	CASRGTGRVETQYF
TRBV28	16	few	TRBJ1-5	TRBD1	TGTGCCAGCAGCCCTTACGGGACAGGGGGCATTCAGCCCCAGCATTTT	CASSPYGTGGIQPQHF
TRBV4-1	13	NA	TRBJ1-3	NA	TGCGCCAGCAGCCAACTCTCCGGAAACACCATATATTTT	CASSQLSGNTIYF
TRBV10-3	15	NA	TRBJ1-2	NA	TGTGCCACCTACCCAAATCTTGGGGGGAACTATGGCTACACCTTC	CATYPNLGGNYGYTF
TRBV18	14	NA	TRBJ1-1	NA	TGTGCCAGCTCCGAAACAGATATGAACACTGAAGCTTTCTTT	CASSETDMNTEAFF
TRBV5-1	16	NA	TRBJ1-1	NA	TGCGCCAGCAGCTCGCAGGGCGGTTTAATGGGGACTGAAGCTTTCTTT	CASSSQGGLMGTEAFF
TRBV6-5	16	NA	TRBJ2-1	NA	TGTGCCAGCAGTTACGAAGGGACTCCGCCGGTCAATGAGCAGTTCTTC	CASSYEGTPPVNEQFF
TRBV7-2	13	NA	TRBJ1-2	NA	TGTGCCAGCAGCTTCCAACCTAGCTATGGCTACACCTTC	CASSFQPSYGYTF
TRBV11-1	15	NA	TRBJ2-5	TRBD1	TGTGCCAGCAGCCGCGGACAGGGGGGGCAAGAGACCCAGTACTTC	CASSRGQGGQETQYF
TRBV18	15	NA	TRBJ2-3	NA	TGTGCCAGCTCACCACCAGGACAGTTAAAAGATACGCAGTATTTT	CASSPPGQLKDTQYF
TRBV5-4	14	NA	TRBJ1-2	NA	TGTGCCAGCAGCTTGGACAGGGTGAACTATGGCTACACCTTC	CASSLDRVNYGYTF
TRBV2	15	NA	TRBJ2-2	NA	TGTGCCAGCAGTGAGTGGGGACACAACAACGGGGAGCTGTTTTTT	CASSEWGHNNGELFF
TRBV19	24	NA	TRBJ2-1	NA	TGTGCCAGTAGTATATCCCCCTGGACAGGGACCGGGACTAGCTCCTCTCGCGGCAACAATGAGCAGTTCTTC	CASSISPWTGTGTSSSRGNNEQFF
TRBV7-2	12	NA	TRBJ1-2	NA	TGTGCCAGCAGCTTAAAAGGGGGTGGCTACACCTTC	CASSLKGGGYTF
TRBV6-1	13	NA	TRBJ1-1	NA	TGTGCCAGCAGTGAAGCGCGGGGGACTGAAGCTTTCTTT	CASSEARGTEAFF
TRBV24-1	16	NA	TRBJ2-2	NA	TGTGCCACCGCTGGGGCGGGGGCGGGAGCAACCGGGGAGCTGTTTTTT	CATAGAGAGATGELFF
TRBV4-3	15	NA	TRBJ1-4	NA	TGCGCCAGCAGCCAAGTTGGAGCAACTAATGAAAAACTGTTTTTT	CASSQVGATNEKLFF
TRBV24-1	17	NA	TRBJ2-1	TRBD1	TGTGCCACCAGTGATTTCCAGACAGGGGGAGGGTCAAATGAGCAGTTCTTC	CATSDFQTGGGSNEQFF
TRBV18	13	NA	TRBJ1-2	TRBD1	TGTGCCAGCTCACAGGACAGGGTCTATGGCTACACCTTC	CASSQDRVYGYTF
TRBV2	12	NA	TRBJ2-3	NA	TGTGCCAGCACGGAGGACACAGATACGCAGTATTTT	CASTEDTDTQYF
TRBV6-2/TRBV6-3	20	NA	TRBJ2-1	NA	TGTGCCAGCAGTCCCGATGCGGACACGACCAGACCTAATTTCTACAATGAGCAGTTCTTC	CASSPDADTTRPNFYNEQFF
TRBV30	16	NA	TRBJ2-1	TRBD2	TGTGCCTGGAGTACGGGACTAGCGGGAGGGCCTAGTGAGCAGTTCTTC	CAWSTGLAGGPSEQFF
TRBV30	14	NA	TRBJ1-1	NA	TGTGCCTGGAGTGACCCCAGGGAGGGCACTGAAGCTTTCTTT	CAWSDPREGTEAFF
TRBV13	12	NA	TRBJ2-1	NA	TGTGCCAGCAGCCCCTTAGAGGGTGAGCAGTTCTTC	CASSPLEGEQFF
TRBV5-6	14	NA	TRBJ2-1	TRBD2	TGTGCCAGCAGTCTAGCGGGAGGGCTAAATGAGCAGTTCTTC	CASSLAGGLNEQFF
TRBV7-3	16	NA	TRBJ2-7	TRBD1	TGTGCCAGCAGCCCCCGGTCCGGACAGGGGGTAAACGAGCAGTACTTC	CASSPRSGQGVNEQYF
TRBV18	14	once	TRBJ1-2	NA	TGTGCCAGCTCACTAGGCCAGGGGATCCAGGGCTACACCTTC	CASSLGQGIQGYTF
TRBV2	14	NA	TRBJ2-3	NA	TGTGCCAGCAAAAGGGCGGGTAGCACAGATACGCAGTATTTT	CASKRAGSTDTQYF
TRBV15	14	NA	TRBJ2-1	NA	TGTGCCACCAGCAGAGGAGGGGGAGAAAGGGAGCAGTTCTTC	CATSRGGGEREQFF
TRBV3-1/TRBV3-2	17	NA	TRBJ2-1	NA	TGTGCCAGCAGCCCCACAAAGGCAGGGCCGTCTTACAATGAGCAGTTCTTC	CASSPTKAGPSYNEQFF
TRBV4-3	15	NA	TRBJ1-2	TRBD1	TGCGCCAGCAGCCAAGATTGGGGACAGGGTTATGGCTACACCTTC	CASSQDWGQGYGYTF
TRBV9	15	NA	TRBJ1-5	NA	TGTGCCAGCAGCCCAACCCAGGGGAGCAATCAGCCCCAGCATTTT	CASSPTQGSNQPQHF